Below, 26 T cell receptor beta chains from the same sample are listed, as sequenced in a study of spatial heterogeneity in lung cancer (dated by TCRdb to about 2019). The library was obtained by 5' RACE. The data were produced on a NextSeq 500. The raw public reads went through TCRdb reprocessing: fastp at Q25, MiXCR clone calling, in-frame beta chains kept. Identical CDR3 protein sequences are pooled into one entry, listed with their most common genes and DNA. The table for this sample lists several thousand distinct CDR3 sequences; 5% to 5.5% of them were counted only once. The ten largest clones add up to 6.5% to 8.5% of the sample. This specimen's time point label, per the study, means: sample taken at primary tumor resection. Whole RNA extracted from tumor and nontumor lung tissue, or from cryopreserved PBMC samples, was used for TCR sequencing without cell sorting. Sequenced here: normal lung tissue next to the tumor, sampled at surgery. The receptors shown here come from a female donor with early-stage non-small cell lung cancer.

There are many counts of this clonotype. The CDR3 nucleotides read TGTGCCAGCAGCTCCGGACGGACACGCACCGGGGAGCTGTTTTTT. Amino acid sequence: CASSSGRTRTGELFF. This rearrangement joins TRBV7-2 to TRBJ2-2, with D perhaps matching TRBD1 (5 bases). The CDR3 consists of 15 residues. V was cut by 4 bases and J by 4 bases, with 13 bases left in between. The germline gives CDR1 SGHTA, CDR2 FQGNSA.

This clonotype was detected many times. The CDR3 DNA follows: TGCAGCGCTCAGGGGGCTAGCGGGTTTCCCTCCTACAATGAGCAGTTCTTC. It encodes CSAQGASGFPSYNEQFF. The chain links TRBV29-1 to TRBJ2-1; TRBD1 or TRBD2 may be the D gene (8 bases each). Germline V gene sequence: CDR1 SQVTM, CDR2 ANQGSEA. This CDR3 has 17 amino acids. The V and J ends lost 7 bases and 0 bases respectively, with 22 bases between them.

At least ten counts were recorded for this clonotype. The chain links TRBV12-3 or TRBV12-4 to TRBJ1-2; no definite D call. V was clipped by 4 bases and J by 2 bases, with 8 bases between them. The CDR3 has 13 amino acids. CDR3 loop: CASSSDGNYGYTF. CDR3 DNA: TGTGCCAGCAGTTCGGACGGGAACTATGGCTACACCTTC.

This clonotype was seen ten or more times. This chain connects TRBV9 to TRBJ2-2; tentatively, D is TRBD1 or TRBD2 (5 bases each). Germline CDR1 is SGDLS and CDR2 is YYNGEE. V lost 3 bases, J lost 0 bases, and 9 bases lay in between. The CDR3 extends over 15 amino acids. The chain's CDR3 is CASSAGRTNTGELFF. Written as DNA, the CDR3 is TGTGCCAGCAGCGCGGGACGGACGAACACCGGGGAGCTGTTTTTT.

Many counts were recorded for this clonotype. The V call is TRBV7-9, the J call TRBJ2-4; D gene unclear. V lost 2 bases to trimming and J lost 3 bases, with 8 bases between them. CDR3 length: 14 amino acids. Germline V lookup: CDR1 SEHNR, CDR2 FQNEAQ (reference sequence). The CDR3 coding sequence is TGTGCCAGCAGCTTATCGACAAGCAAAAACATTCAGTACTTC. The encoded protein is CASSLSTSKNIQYF.

This clonotype appeared many times. The chain employs TRBV12-3 or TRBV12-4 and TRBJ1-2; D not resolved. CDR3 length equals 14 residues. Trimming pared 1 base from V and 4 bases from J, leaving 10 bases between. The CDR3 sequence: CASSLEVKSYGYTF. The CDR3 DNA is TGTGCCAGCAGTTTAGAGGTCAAGAGCTATGGCTACACCTTC.

The sample holds many counts of this clonotype. The chain has TRBV7-9 and TRBJ2-1; TRBD2 matches 9 bases. This CDR3 region has 18 residues. In germline, CDR1 is SEHNR, CDR2 FQNEAQ (reference sequence). V trimming: 4 bases; J trimming: 7 bases; junction bases outside the gene matches: 17. The CDR3 spells CASSSMLWLAGELNEQFF. The CDR3 DNA sequence: TGTGCCAGCAGCTCAATGTTGTGGTTAGCGGGAGAGTTGAATGAGCAGTTCTTC.

This clonotype was counted ten times or more. V and J are TRBV7-8 and TRBJ1-1; unclear D gene. Trimming shortened V by 2 bases and J by 4 bases, and 5 bases separated the two germline ends. Looked up from germline, CDR1 is SGHVS and CDR2 is FQNEAQ. There are 12 residues in the CDR3. The CDR3 loop reads CASSLRVTEAFF. In DNA, the CDR3 is TGTGCCAGCAGCTTACGGGTCACTGAAGCTTTCTTT. The full variable domain, with the rest looked up from reference TRBV7-8 and TRBJ1-1, is GAGVSQSPRYKVAKRGQDVALRCDPISGHVSLFWYQQALGQGPEFLTYFQNEAQLDKSGLPSDRFFAERPEGSVSTLKIQRTQQEDSAVYLCASSLRVTEAFFGQGTRLTVV.

The table lists this clonotype with many counts. The chain is built from TRBV4-2 and TRBJ2-5; D is unclear. The CDR3 runs to 14 residues. Trimming pared 1 base from V and 1 base from J, leaving 7 bases between. Germline assignment: CDR1 LGHNA and CDR2 YNFKEQ. The CDR3 region has the DNA TGTGCCAGCAGCCAAGCTGTTACCCAAGAGACCCAGTACTTC. Protein: CASSQAVTQETQYF.

This clonotype was picked up many times. V is TRBV3-1 and J is TRBJ2-2, with TRBD1 matching over 9 bases. The V and J ends lost 4 bases and 1 base, in that order; junction bases with no gene match: 1. Germline V gives CDR1 LGHDT, CDR2 YNNKEL (reference sequence). CDR3 size: 15 residues. The CDR3, as DNA: TGTGCCAGCAGCCCGGGACAGGGGAACACCGGGGAGCTGTTTTTT. This sequence encodes CASSPGQGNTGELFF.

In this sample, this clonotype is medium-sized. The chain couples TRBV9 to TRBJ2-1; D gene ambiguous. The CDR3 length is 14 residues. V lost 0 bases and J lost 8, with 12 bases in between. Germline CDR1 reads SGDLS; CDR2 reads YYNGEE. CDR3 region: CASSVDVDNYEQFF. The CDR3 DNA sequence: TGTGCCAGCAGCGTAGATGTCGATAATTATGAGCAGTTCTTC. Looking up the rest from reference TRBV9 and TRBJ2-1 gives the full variable domain: DSGVTQTPKHLITATGQRVTLRCSPRSGDLSVYWYQQSLDQGLQFLIQYYNGEERAKGNILERFSAQQFPDLHSELNLSSLELGDSALYFCASSVDVDNYEQFFGPGTRLTVL.

This clonotype was observed many times. V gene TRBV19 combines with J gene TRBJ2-7; 11 positions agree with TRBD2. The V gene end was trimmed by 3 bases and the J gene end by 6 bases; junction bases not matched to a gene: 7. Germline V gene sequence: CDR1 LNHDA, CDR2 SQIVND (reference sequence). This CDR3 spans 15 amino acids. The CDR3 region is CASSITSGSYTEQYF. The CDR3 region has the DNA TGTGCCAGTAGTATTACTAGCGGGAGTTATACCGAGCAGTACTTC. The variable domain in full, with the rest retrieved from reference TRBV19 and TRBJ2-7, is DGGITQSPKYLFRKEGQNVTLSCEQNLNHDAMYWYRQDPGQGLRLIYYSQIVNDFQKGDIAEGYSVSREKKESFPLTVTSAQKNPTAFYLCASSITSGSYTEQYFGPGTRLTVT.

This clonotype is labeled medium-sized. The chain links TRBV28 to TRBJ2-2, with 7 positions matching TRBD1. The CDR3 is made up of 14 amino acids. V shed 7 bases, J shed 2 bases, and the junction held 4 bases outside the gene matches. Germline V gene data show CDR1 as MDHEN and CDR2 as SYDVKM. The chain's CDR3 is CASITGDNTGELFF. The CDR3 nucleotides are TGTGCCAGCATTACAGGGGACAACACCGGGGAGCTGTTTTTT.

This clonotype is labeled medium-sized. This sequence joins TRBV28 and TRBJ2-7; D is perhaps TRBD1 (6 bases). V was cut by 6 bases and J by 3 bases, with 6 bases left in between. The CDR3 extends over 11 amino acids. CDR1 and CDR2 from the germline V gene are MDHEN and SYDVKM. CDR3 loop: CASRQGYEQYF. CDR3 DNA sequence: TGTGCCAGCAGACAGGGCTACGAGCAGTACTTC.

In its sample, this clonotype ranks as medium-sized. The V gene is TRBV5-1, the J gene TRBJ2-2, with 9 bases fitting TRBD2. Germline CDR1 SGHRS, CDR2 YFSETQ. The V segment lost 6 bases and the J segment 2 bases; nucleotides outside the gene matches: 8. This CDR3 has 16 residues. The CDR3 nucleotides read TGCGCCAGCACGGTGGCTAGCGGGGTTAACACCGGGGAGCTGTTTTTT. It encodes CASTVASGVNTGELFF.

This clonotype was recorded many times. The rearrangement links TRBV23-1 to TRBJ2-1, with TRBD2 identical over 13 bases. TRBV23-1 is sorted into the ORF group, with uncertain function. The length of the CDR3 is 16 residues. V trimming: 6 bases; J trimming: 9 bases; junction bases outside the gene matches: 11. This chain's CDR3 is CASRAGLAGDRCEQFF. The DNA of the CDR3 is TGCGCCAGCAGAGCTGGACTAGCGGGAGACAGATGTGAGCAGTTCTTC.

This clonotype turned up a few times. The V and J genes are TRBV12-3 or TRBV12-4 and TRBJ1-5, with D possibly matching TRBD1 (6 bases). The CDR3 runs to 15 residues. The V end was cut by 1 base, the J end by 5 bases, with 12 bases between. This CDR3 is CASSLVSGAYQPQHF. CDR3 DNA sequence: TGTGCCAGCAGTTTAGTCTCGGGGGCTTATCAGCCCCAGCATTTT.

This clonotype has ten or more counts. This chain uses TRBV11-2 with TRBJ2-7, with 9 positions matching TRBD1. CDR3 length: 12 amino acids. The ends lost 3 bases at V and 11 bases at J; junction bases unmatched: 5. Germline V CDR1 and CDR2: SGHAT, FQNNGV. DNA of the CDR3: TGTGCCAGCAGCTTCGGGACAGGGTTTGAGTACTTC. Translation gives CASSFGTGFEYF.

This clonotype has a count of ten or more. The chain has TRBV20-1 and TRBJ1-6; 10 positions match TRBD1. Germline CDR1 and CDR2: DFQATT and SNEGSKA (reference sequence). The CDR3 runs 17 residues. With 3 bases clipped from V and 10 bases from J, the junction kept 15 bases outside the gene matches. CDR3 in DNA: TGCAGTGCTAGGGCTCCGGGACAGGGGATTTTTTGGTCACCCCTCCACTTT. Protein sequence: CSARAPGQGIFWSPLHF.

Within the sample, this clonotype is medium-sized (0.01 to 0.1%). The rearrangement uses TRBV12-3 or TRBV12-4 and TRBJ1-5; 9 bases match TRBD1. The length of the CDR3 is 16 residues. The V and J ends lost 5 bases and 9 bases, in that order; junction bases with no gene match: 14. CDR3 nucleotide sequence: TGTGCCAGCAGTGGAAGGACAGGGGTTTCTGGGTTGCCCCAGCATTTT. Translated, it gives CASSGRTGVSGLPQHF.

This clonotype is classed as medium-sized (0.01 to 0.1%). V usage is TRBV29-1 and J usage is TRBJ1-1; TRBD1 is a possible D gene (5 bases). The CDR3 extends over 12 amino acids. Between the trimmed V and J ends, which lost 4 bases and 0 bases, there was a span of 6 bases. CDR1 SQVTM and CDR2 ANQGSEA come from the germline V gene. DNA for the CDR3: TGCAGCGTTGGGGGGATGAACACTGAAGCTTTCTTT. Translated, it gives CSVGGMNTEAFF.

Relative to its sample, this clonotype is medium-sized. The J gene is TRBJ1-5, the V gene TRBV20-1, with 9 bases that match TRBD1. The germline V gene has CDR1 DFQATT and CDR2 SNEGSKA (reference sequence). V lost 4 bases, J lost 7 bases, and 11 bases stayed unmatched. The CDR3 is 15 amino acids. The CDR3 loop reads CSATPTGGGGQPQHF. The DNA for the CDR3 is TGCAGTGCTACCCCAACAGGGGGCGGTGGACAGCCCCAGCATTTT.

This clonotype is medium-sized in the sample. The chain joins TRBV10-2 to TRBJ2-2, with a possible D match to TRBD2 (6 bases). CDR3 size: 14 residues. Germline lookup yields CDR1 WSHSY and CDR2 SAAADI. With 7 bases removed from V and 4 bases from J, the gap between germline ends came to 13 bases. The CDR3 region is CASNPGAGTGELFF. The CDR3 DNA is TGCGCCAGCAACCCGGGAGCGGGCACCGGGGAGCTGTTTTTT.

This clonotype was counted a single time. Sequence at one end of the junction differs from germline and may be a read error. The chain couples TRBV30 to TRBJ1-1; 8 bases map to TRBD1. The germline CDR1 and CDR2 sequences are GTSNPN and SVGIG (reference sequence). The CDR3 totals 14 residues. The CDR3 nucleotides read TGTGCCCGGAGTGAGGACAGGGTAGTAGTAACGGCTTTCTTT. Protein product: CARSEDRVVVTAFF.

There are many counts of this clonotype. V gene TRBV5-4 combines with J gene TRBJ2-3, with D uncertain. Germline loops: CDR1 SGHNT, CDR2 YYREEE (reference sequence). CDR3 length: 12 amino acids. Trimming cost V 1 base and J 4 bases, with 4 bases left between them. Written as DNA, the CDR3 is TGTGCCAGCAGCTTGTCATCAGATACGCAGTATTTT. It encodes CASSLSSDTQYF.

This clonotype has ten or more counts. V and J are TRBV4-1 and TRBJ2-2; 12 bases fit TRBD2. Germline assignment: CDR1 MGHRA and CDR2 YSYEKL. This CDR3 has 19 residues. J gave up 6 bases and V 4 bases, and 15 bases lay outside the gene matches. For the CDR3, the DNA is TGCGCCAGCAGCCTAGAGGCTAGCGGGAGGGCCATATCGGCCGGGGAGCTGTTTTTT. It specifies CASSLEASGRAISAGELFF.